The 23 T cell receptor beta chains given below trace back to one sample, sequenced in a study of PD-1 blockade in classical Hodgkin lymphoma. Generated by immunoSEQ multiplex PCR, the TCRdb table keeps only in-frame clones and is missing some. The table includes about 40,000 clones, about nine tenths detected once. Every patient had relapsed following autologous stem cell transplantation, and cohorts differed in brentuximab vedotin exposure. The sample in question was peripheral blood mononuclear cells (PBMCs), obtained at baseline. These receptors originate from a human donor with classical Hodgkin lymphoma.

The chain links TRBV10-3 to TRBJ2-7, with D maybe TRBD2 (6 bases). The germline CDR1 and CDR2 sequences are ENHRY and SYGVKD. The V end was cut by 6 bases, the J end by 1 base, with 13 bases between. The CDR3 totals 14 residues. This chain's CDR3 is CAISGGTVSYEQYF. As DNA, the CDR3 is TGTGCCATCAGCGGGGGTACAGTATCCTACGAGCAGTACTTC.

This clone is a singleton in its sample. This CDR3 is also generated by other DNA sequences in the sample. The genes are TRBV9 and TRBJ2-2; D not resolved. CDR1 is SGDLS and CDR2 is YYNGEE in the germline V gene. The CDR3 is 12 residues long. V lost 5 bases and J lost 1, with 3 bases in between. The CDR3 loop reads CASSVNTGELFF. In DNA form, the CDR3 reads TGTGCCAGCAGTGTGAACACCGGGGAGCTGTTTTTT.

V gene TRBV6-5 combines with J gene TRBJ2-2; no definite D call. The CDR3 consists of 11 residues. Trimming left V 10 bases short and J 1 base short, with 4 bases between. Germline values: CDR1 MNHEY, CDR2 SVGAGI. Written as DNA, the CDR3 is TGTGCCACCAGGAACACCGGGGAGCTGTTTTTT. Encoded protein: CATRNTGELFF.

The chain couples TRBV5-4 to TRBJ2-1, with a weak D call TRBD2 (5 bases). Trimming shortened V by 4 bases and J by 0 bases, and 11 bases separated the two germline ends. CDR1 is SGHNT, CDR2 YYREEE, per germline (reference sequence). This CDR3 has 15 residues. CDR3 region: CASSPGLGSYNEQFF. Written as DNA, the CDR3 is TGTGCCAGCAGCCCCGGACTCGGCTCCTACAATGAGCAGTTCTTC.

The chain couples TRBV2 to TRBJ1-2, with D possibly TRBD1 on 5 matching bases. The CDR3 consists of 12 residues. Germline values: CDR1 SNHLY, CDR2 FYNNEI. The V and J ends lost 2 bases and 6 bases respectively, with 7 bases between them. CDR3 DNA: TGTGCCAGCAGTGAACAGGGTAATGGCTACACCTTC. Translating it yields CASSEQGNGYTF. Full variable domain (missing parts from reference TRBV2 and TRBJ1-2): EPEVTQTPSHQVTQMGQEVILRCVPISNHLYFYWYRQILGQKVEFLVSFYNNEISEKSEIFDDQFSVERPDGSNFTLKIRSTKLEDSAMYFCASSEQGNGYTFGSGTRLTVV.

The chain links TRBV27 to TRBJ1-1; no firm D call. The germline V and J ends were trimmed by 3 bases and 0 bases, with 8 bases remaining between them. In germline, CDR1 is MNHEY, CDR2 SMNVEV (reference sequence). This CDR3 spans 14 amino acids. The CDR3 reads CASSFQDMNTEAFF. CDR3 coding DNA: TGTGCCAGCAGTTTCCAGGATATGAACACTGAAGCTTTCTTT.

The chain links TRBV6-5 to TRBJ1-1, with 9 bases matching TRBD1. With 0 bases clipped from V and 2 bases from J, the junction kept 1 base outside the gene matches. Germline V CDR1 and CDR2: MNHEY, SVGAGI. The CDR3 spans 15 residues. The DNA of the CDR3 is TGTGCCAGCAGTTACTCGGACAGGGGTAACACTGAAGCTTTCTTT. Protein product: CASSYSDRGNTEAFF.

This rearrangement joins TRBV19 to TRBJ2-7; 12 bases fit TRBD2. The CDR3 consists of 15 residues. The germline V gene has CDR1 LNHDA and CDR2 SQIVND (reference sequence). V trimming: 3 bases; J trimming: 2 bases; junction bases outside the gene matches: 2. CDR3 DNA sequence: TGTGCCAGTAGTATTCGGACTAGCGGGACCTACGAGCAGTACTTC. The encoded protein is CASSIRTSGTYEQYF.

This clone was seen only a few times. This sequence joins TRBV4-3 and TRBJ2-7; either TRBD1 or TRBD2 may supply D (6 bases each). The V end was cut by 3 bases, the J end by 9 bases, with 18 bases between. The CDR3 is 14 residues long. Germline lookup yields CDR1 LGHNA and CDR2 YSLEER. The CDR3 sequence: CASSHGGYSQWQYF. The CDR3 bases are TGCGCCAGCAGCCACGGGGGCTATTCCCAATGGCAGTACTTC.

The V and J genes are TRBV5-4 and TRBJ2-1, with D maybe TRBD1 (5 bases). The germline gives CDR1 SGHNT, CDR2 YYREEE (reference sequence). The CDR3 runs to 14 residues. Trimming took 2 bases from V and 2 from J, leaving 8 bases between them. CDR3 coding DNA: TGTGCCAGCAGCTTCCAGGGCCCCTACAATGAGCAGTTCTTC. Its protein is CASSFQGPYNEQFF.

The V gene is TRBV19, the J gene TRBJ1-2, with 8 bases lining up with TRBD1. The CDR3 length is 15 residues. Germline assignment: CDR1 LNHDA and CDR2 SQIVND (reference sequence). J lost 8 bases, V lost 5 bases, and 13 bases had no gene match. This CDR3 reads CASSQNFQGARGYTF. The CDR3 bases are TGTGCCAGTAGTCAAAACTTCCAGGGGGCGCGGGGCTACACCTTC.

A few counts support this clone. The V gene is TRBV6-6, the J gene TRBJ1-1; 8 bases match TRBD1. The CDR3 is 15 residues long. The J segment lost 6 bases and the V segment lost 4 bases, leaving 10 bases of the junction unmatched. Germline loops: CDR1 MNHNY, CDR2 SVGAGI (reference sequence). The CDR3 loop is CASSFSPGQEPEAFF. CDR3 bases: TGTGCCAGCAGTTTCTCCCCGGGACAGGAGCCTGAAGCTTTCTTT.

The chain has TRBV28 and TRBJ2-5, with TRBD2 as a possible D gene (6 bases). Germline V gene lookup returns CDR1 MDHEN and CDR2 SYDVKM. V was cut by 8 bases and J by 5 bases, with 18 bases left in between. This CDR3 is 14 amino acids long. The CDR3: CASGGLWGTETQYF. The DNA of the CDR3 is TGTGCCAGCGGGGGGTTGTGGGGGACGGAGACCCAGTACTTC.

This rearrangement joins TRBV4-1 to TRBJ2-7, with D perhaps being TRBD1 or TRBD2 (6 bases each). The CDR3 extends over 16 amino acids. Germline loops: CDR1 MGHRA, CDR2 YSYEKL. V lost 3 bases and J 3 bases, leaving 18 bases between the germline ends. This CDR3 is CASSHSIRGGLYEQYF. As DNA, the CDR3 is TGCGCCAGCAGCCATTCCATCAGGGGAGGCCTCTACGAGCAGTACTTC.

J is TRBJ2-3 and V is TRBV6-5; TRBD2 matches 9 bases. CDR3 length: 14 amino acids. Germline lookup yields CDR1 MNHEY and CDR2 SVGAGI. J gave up 9 bases and V 5 bases, and 9 bases lay outside the gene matches. CDR3 protein: CASSDRLAGSTQYF. The CDR3 nucleotides are TGTGCCAGCAGTGACCGGCTAGCGGGAAGCACGCAGTATTTT.

This rearrangement joins TRBV6-6 to TRBJ2-7; D not resolved. The CDR3 totals 11 residues. Germline CDR1 and CDR2: MNHNY and SVGAGI (reference sequence). V was shortened by 8 bases and J by 3 bases, with 8 bases between the two germline ends. CDR3 protein: CASRRIYEQYF. The CDR3 DNA reads as TGTGCCAGCCGTCGGATCTACGAGCAGTACTTC.

This chain uses TRBV2 with TRBJ2-3; 8 nucleotides align to TRBD2. Germline V CDR1 and CDR2: SNHLY, FYNNEI. Losses at the gene ends were 5 bases for V and 2 bases for J; bases not matched to a gene: 6. CDR3 length: 15 amino acids. The CDR3 spells CASSTSGLDTDTQYF. The DNA of the CDR3 is TGTGCCAGCAGTACCTCGGGACTAGACACAGATACGCAGTATTTT.

V is TRBV4-1 and J is TRBJ2-1; 14 bases match TRBD2. The CDR3 length is 20 residues. With V trimmed by 2 bases and J by 0 bases, 9 bases remained unmatched. Germline-derived CDR1 and CDR2 are MGHRA and YSYEKL. The CDR3 region is CASSQTGLAGGPSSYNEQFF. The CDR3 nucleotides are TGCGCCAGCAGCCAAACCGGACTAGCGGGAGGCCCGAGCTCCTACAATGAGCAGTTCTTC.

This sequence joins TRBV29-1 and TRBJ2-7; TRBD1 is a possible D gene (5 bases). V was shortened by 4 bases and J by 2 bases, with 9 bases between the two germline ends. Germline V CDR1 and CDR2: SQVTM, ANQGSEA. The CDR3 is made up of 12 amino acids. The CDR3 protein is CSVAQGTYEQYF. CDR3 DNA: TGCAGCGTTGCCCAGGGAACCTACGAGCAGTACTTC.

J is TRBJ1-4 and V is TRBV28, with D possibly TRBD1 on 5 matching bases. The V gene's germline CDR1 is MDHEN and CDR2 SYDVKM. The CDR3 sequence is 15 residues long. V was trimmed by 1 base and J by 7 bases, leaving 13 bases between them. CDR3 bases: TGTGCCAGCAGTTTATTAGGGGTGCGAGGTGAAAAACTGTTTTTT. Amino acid sequence: CASSLLGVRGEKLFF.

The chain employs TRBV5-5 and TRBJ2-7; 7 nucleotides agree with TRBD1. The germline gives CDR1 SGHKS, CDR2 YYEKEE (reference sequence). The CDR3 runs 14 residues. V lost 5 bases to trimming and J lost 2 bases; unmatched junction nucleotides: 7. The CDR3 coding sequence is TGTGCCAGCAGGAGACCTGACAGGGCCTACGAGCAGTACTTC. As protein: CASRRPDRAYEQYF.

The rearrangement uses TRBV12-5 and TRBJ1-5, with D perhaps TRBD1 (5 bases). The germline gives CDR1 LGHNT, CDR2 FRNRAP. V was pared by 7 bases and J by 1 base, with 11 bases between. The CDR3 runs to 14 residues. CDR3 region: CASALGGSNQPQHF. CDR3 in DNA: TGTGCTAGTGCCCTGGGGGGAAGCAATCAGCCCCAGCATTTT.

The chain uses TRBV6-6 and TRBJ1-1, with a possible D match to TRBD1 (6 bases). The V gene's germline CDR1 is MNHNY and CDR2 SVGAGI (reference sequence). The CDR3 contains 12 residues. V was shortened by 4 bases and J by 5 bases, with 8 bases between the two germline ends. The CDR3 DNA sequence: TGTGCCAGCAGTTTGGGACAAACTGAAGCTTTCTTT. It translates to CASSLGQTEAFF.